Below, 8 T cell receptor beta chains from the same sample are listed, as sequenced in a study of post-analysis software for immune sequencing data. These TCRs are of unknown antigen specificity. Whole-study results and caveats: About 5 TRBV segments appeared more often in patients than in controls, and TRBV5-6, TRBV5-1 and TRBV20-1 were among these.

Researchers reported that TCR beta cDNA libraries carried unique molecular identifiers. MiXCR, applied by TCRdb to the PCR reads, yields one record per CDR3 protein. The repertoire holds some 690,000 distinct CDR3 sequences, approximately 59% seen once, with 11% in the top ten. The sequenced material came from blood. The receptor set was obtained from a girl aged 2 to 10 with multiple sclerosis.

The chain joins TRBV6-9 to TRBJ2-5; D might be TRBD1 (5 bases). The CDR3 spans 15 residues. Germline values: CDR1 MNHGY, CDR2 SVAAGI. Trimming shortened V by 5 bases and J by 2 bases, and 15 bases separated the two germline ends. The CDR3 nucleotides read TGTGCCAGCAGTCATAGGGGAACCACTCAAGAGACCCAGTACTTC. As protein: CASSHRGTTQETQYF.

As concerns this clonotype: One junction end disagrees with the germline gene, perhaps due to a read error. V and J are TRBV6-4 and TRBJ2-2; no clear D. CDR1 and CDR2 from the germline V gene are MRHNA and SNTAGT. The CDR3 totals 12 residues. CDR3 loop: CASSEVSGELFF. The CDR3 coding sequence is TGTGCCAGTAGTGAAGTGAGCGGGGAGCTGTTTTTT.

The chain recombines TRBV10-1 with TRBJ1-1; the D gene is possibly TRBD1 (5 bases). V was pared by 4 bases and J by 3 bases, with 9 bases between. From germline, CDR1 is WNHNN and CDR2 SYGVQD (reference sequence). This CDR3 contains 13 residues. In DNA, the CDR3 is TGCGCCAGCAGTGGACAGCTAGACACTGAAGCTTTCTTT. It codes for CASSGQLDTEAFF.

This clonotype was picked up a small number of times. V usage is TRBV6-2 or TRBV6-3 and J usage is TRBJ2-1; D is unresolved. Germline CDR1 is MNHEY and CDR2 is SVGEGT. V was trimmed by 4 bases and J by 8 bases, leaving 9 bases between them. This CDR3 region has 12 residues. CDR3 in amino acids: CASSSPYDEQFF. CDR3 coding DNA: TGTGCCAGCAGTTCGCCCTATGATGAGCAGTTCTTC.

The chain employs TRBV10-1 and TRBJ2-7; the D gene could be TRBD1 or TRBD2 (5 bases each). Germline assignment: CDR1 WNHNN and CDR2 SYGVQD (reference sequence). The V end lost 4 bases, the J end lost 2 bases, and 12 bases lay between the germline ends. The CDR3 length is 14 residues. The CDR3 DNA follows: TGCGCCAGCAGTGGGGGAGACAGACCCTACGAGCAGTACTTC. Amino acids: CASSGGDRPYEQYF.

In its sample, this clonotype was seen a few times. The chain combines TRBV29-1 with TRBJ2-2; D perhaps matches TRBD1 (5 bases). V was cut by 1 base and J by 5 bases, with 8 bases left in between. The CDR3 covers 13 residues. Germline lookup yields CDR1 SQVTM and CDR2 ANQGSEA. The CDR3 region is CSVEVGVTGELFF. The CDR3 DNA reads TGCAGCGTTGAAGTAGGGGTAACCGGGGAGCTGTTTTTT.

The chain has TRBV5-4 and TRBJ2-1; tentatively, D is TRBD2 (6 bases). Germline V gene lookup returns CDR1 SGHNT and CDR2 YYREEE (reference sequence). This CDR3 region has 12 residues. Trimming left V 3 bases short and J 8 bases short, with 9 bases between. The CDR3 DNA reads as TGTGCCAGCAGCTCCCGGGACTATGAGCAGTTCTTC. Translating gives CASSSRDYEQFF.

The DNA of the CDR3 is TGTGCCATCAGTGAGACTGGAACTCCCCTACGGGATAGCTACACCTTC. It encodes CAISETGTPLRDSYTF. The chain recombines TRBV10-3 with TRBJ1-2; D is unclear. The V gene lost 2 bases and the J gene lost 9 bases, with 22 bases spanning the gap. This CDR3 has 16 amino acids. From germline, CDR1 is ENHRY and CDR2 SYGVKD.